The present entry profiles one T cell receptor (beta chain) with its context. The target antigen is unknown. TCR alpha and beta CDR3 regions were amplified from RNA using iRepertoire nested multiplex PCR. Input was about 100-450 ng of tissue mRNA or PBMC total RNA. From the multiplex PCR reads, TCRdb called clonotypes with MiXCR, one entry per CDR3 protein. The table includes 100,000 to 150,000 distinct CDR3 sequences, about 25% detected once. The sample is drawn from a study of glioma-infiltrating T cells. General study findings and limits: Very few CDR3 sequences were shared between tissue and blood. Non-neoplastic patients had below-expected tissue-blood divergence, while all gliomas exceeded expectation.

The CDR3 loop spans 14 amino acids. Trimming cost V 3 bases and J 2 bases, with 10 bases left between them. Per the germline V gene, CDR1 is SEHNR and CDR2 is FQNEAQ (reference sequence). This receptor was obtained from a human donor with low-grade glioma or glioblastoma, undergoing nonglioma brain surgery, or in good health (not recorded which). The V and J genes are TRBV7-9 and TRBJ1-1; TRBD1 might be the D (5 bases). The sequencing input was glioma tissue, nonneoplastic brain tissue, or PBMCs (not recorded which). The CDR3 DNA reads as TGTGCCAGCAGCTTGGGGGGGATCAACACTGAAGCTTTCTTT. Its translation: CASSLGGINTEAFF. Full variable domain (outside the CDR3, taken from reference TRBV7-9 and TRBJ1-1): DTGVSQNPRHKITKRGQNVTFRCDPISEHNRLYWYRQTLGQGPEFLTYFQNEAQLEKSRLLSDRFSAERPKGSFSTLEIQRTEQGDSAMYLCASSLGGINTEAFFGQGTRLTVV.